This TCR beta chain was recovered during a study of patients and donors after allogeneic stem cell transplantation. This clonotype was seen a few times. MiXCR, run by TCRdb on the RT-PCR reads, gives a single entry per CDR3 protein. The profile covers roughly 230,000 distinct CDR3 sequences, with over 12% appearing a single time and 9.5% to 13% taken by the ten largest. Material: blood, either unsorted or a sorted T cell fraction (not recorded which). This receptor was obtained from a human donor who was either an allogeneic HSCT recipient or a stem cell or donor lymphocyte infusion donor (not recorded which). It is not recorded whose cells these are; they may come from a transplant donor.

The CDR3 DNA reads as TGTGCCAGCAGCCAAGAAAATAACCTGGGGAGGGAGTTCTTC. It encodes CASSQENNLGREFF. J is TRBJ2-1 and V is TRBV14; 7 bases are shared with TRBD2. This CDR3 is 14 amino acids long. Losses at the gene ends were 0 bases for V and 14 bases for J; bases not matched to a gene: 10. Per germline, CDR1 SGHDN and CDR2 FVKESK.